This TCR beta chain is from a study of identical twins. Template switching supplied a universal primer site; unique molecular identifiers were carried on the cDNA. A single record per CDR3 protein comes from TCRdb applying MiXCR to the 5' RACE reads. This sample carries fewer than 250,000 distinct CDR3 sequences, roughly 7% of them seen once, and the ten largest clones take around 3.4%. Worth noting for this clonotype: Antigen unknown.

The donors were all healthy and Caucasian. Findings of the study overall: Low generation-probability sequences were in excess among twin-shared out-of-frame alpha sequences. The study found that models underestimated out-of-frame TCR alpha sharing in monozygotic twins.

CDR3 length: 14 amino acids. The V end was cut by 6 bases, the J end by 3 bases, with 12 bases between. The V gene's germline CDR1 is MDHEN and CDR2 SYDVKM. This same sample was also taken into another study, of yellow fever vaccine responses in identical twins.

The chain recombines TRBV28 with TRBJ2-1, with D possibly being TRBD1 (6 bases). The sample comprised memory (CD45RO+) T cells sorted from blood. The receptor comes from a woman aged 18 to 35 in good health. Here the CDR3 DNA reads TGTGCCAGCAGAACCACAGGGTTCTACAATGAGCAGTTCTTC. As protein: CASRTTGFYNEQFF.